The 24 T cell receptor beta chains below were found in one sample sequenced in a study of blood T cell repertoires in COVID-19. Libraries were prepared by immunoSEQ multiplex PCR; TCRdb keeps only in-frame clonotypes and omits some of them. Of some 240,000 clones in the sample, 65% to 90% were seen once. Sequencing was done on a sample of peripheral blood. The receptors stem from a woman in her sixties or seventies with COVID-19, enrolled during active disease.

V usage is TRBV3-1 (or the pseudogene TRBV3-2) and J usage is TRBJ1-6, with no clear D. CDR1 LGHDT and CDR2 YNNKEL come from the germline V gene (reference sequence). The CDR3 has 15 residues. V was clipped by 1 base and J by 13 bases, with 17 bases between them. In DNA form, the CDR3 reads TGTGCCAGCAGCCAAGCGGACGGGGTAGTGAGGCCCCTCCACTTT. Amino acid sequence: CASSQADGVVRPLHF.

Concerning this clone itself: A read error may account for a junction end that differs from germline. The chain has TRBV14 and TRBJ2-1; D possibly corresponds to TRBD2 (6 bases). The germline V gene encodes CDR1 SGHDN and CDR2 FVKESK. The CDR3 is 12 amino acids. Here the CDR3 DNA reads TGTGCCAGCAGCCCCCTTAGCCAGCGGGTAATCTTC. Its translation is CASSPLSQRVIF. The whole variable domain, remainder taken from reference TRBV14 and TRBJ2-1, is EAGVTQFPSHSVIEKGQTVTLRCDPISGHDNLYWYRRVMGKEIKFLLHFVKESKQDESGMPNNRFLAERTGGTYSTLKVQPAELEDSGVYFCASSPLSQRVIFGPGTRLTVL.

The genes are TRBV7-2 and TRBJ1-1, with a tentative D call TRBD1 (5 bases). V was shortened by 5 bases and J by 4 bases, with 23 bases between the two germline ends. The CDR3 loop spans 17 amino acids. CDR1 is SGHTA and CDR2 is FQGNSA in the germline V gene. This CDR3 is CASSPAGGGTLVTEAFF. The CDR3 DNA follows: TGTGCCAGCAGCCCTGCGGGCGGAGGGACCTTGGTCACTGAAGCTTTCTTT.

The chain carries TRBV4-2 and TRBJ2-7, with 9 positions matching TRBD1. The V and J ends lost 0 bases and 0 bases, in that order; junction bases with no gene match: 0. Germline lookup yields CDR1 LGHNA and CDR2 YNFKEQ. There are 15 residues in the CDR3. The chain's CDR3 is CASSQEGQGSYEQYF. The CDR3 coding sequence is TGTGCCAGCAGCCAAGAGGGACAGGGCTCCTACGAGCAGTACTTC.

The rearrangement uses TRBV7-2 and TRBJ1-1; D gene ambiguous. Germline CDR1 is SGHTA and CDR2 is FQGNSA. Trimming pared 5 bases from V and 5 bases from J, leaving 18 bases between. The CDR3 covers 15 residues. Written as DNA, the CDR3 is TGTGCCAGCAGCCCGAGTGATGACCGGGGTACTGAAGCTTTCTTT. Protein sequence: CASSPSDDRGTEAFF.

The chain carries TRBV19 and TRBJ1-1; no clear D gene. Between the trimmed V and J ends, which lost 11 bases and 5 bases, there was a span of 21 bases. Per germline, CDR1 LNHDA and CDR2 SQIVND (reference sequence). The CDR3 is 14 residues long. CDR3 nucleotide sequence: TGTGCCTCCACGCGGTCCGCCGCGGGGACTGAAGCTTTCTTT. This translates into CASTRSAAGTEAFF.

The genes are TRBV5-1 and TRBJ1-1; possible D gene TRBD1, 5 bases. The V gene lost 2 bases and the J gene lost 2 bases, with 10 bases spanning the gap. The CDR3 sequence is 14 residues long. Germline CDR1 and CDR2: SGHRS and YFSETQ. CDR3 sequence reads: CASSFTRDNTEAFF. In DNA form, the CDR3 reads TGCGCCAGCAGCTTCACCAGGGATAACACTGAAGCTTTCTTT.

The chain uses TRBV15 and TRBJ2-3, with D maybe TRBD2 (5 bases). Trimming removed 0 bases from V and 0 bases from J, with 10 bases in between. The CDR3 runs to 16 residues. Germline V gives CDR1 LNHNV, CDR2 YYDKDF (reference sequence). DNA for the CDR3: TGTGCCACCAGCAGAGATCGCGGGCGTAGCACAGATACGCAGTATTTT. Amino acid sequence: CATSRDRGRSTDTQYF.

This chain uses TRBV11-2 with TRBJ1-1; D might be TRBD1 (6 bases). The germline V gene has CDR1 SGHAT and CDR2 FQNNGV. Trimming removed 1 base from V and 3 bases from J, with 12 bases in between. The CDR3 contains 15 residues. The CDR3 is CASSLVGGGDTEAFF. The DNA for the CDR3 is TGTGCCAGCAGCTTAGTGGGAGGGGGGGACACTGAAGCTTTCTTT.

The chain carries TRBV7-9 and TRBJ2-3; no firm D call. Per the germline V gene, CDR1 is SEHNR and CDR2 is FQNEAQ (reference sequence). V was shortened by 1 base and J by 1 base, with 6 bases between the two germline ends. This CDR3 is 14 amino acids long. The CDR3, as DNA: TGTGCCAGCAGCTTAGGTTCTGGCACAGATACGCAGTATTTT. Protein: CASSLGSGTDTQYF.

This clone appeared a single time. The chain combines TRBV3-1 (or the pseudogene TRBV3-2) with TRBJ2-7; 9 positions agree with TRBD2. Trimming removed 2 bases from V and 5 bases from J; junction bases left unmatched: 4. The CDR3 is 14 amino acids. Looked up from germline, CDR1 is LGHDT and CDR2 is YNNKEL (reference sequence). CDR3 coding DNA: TGTGCCAGCAGCCAACAGGTAGCGGGGGACGAGCAGTACTTC. Its protein is CASSQQVAGDEQYF.

The rearrangement links TRBV21-1 to TRBJ2-3; the table's D call TRBD2 went unverified against the DNA. TRBV21-1 is described as a pseudogene. CDR3 size: 17 residues. The DNA for the CDR3 is TGTGCCAGCAGCATGGCGGGACTAGCGAACCCCACAGATACGCAGTATTTT. Translated: CASSMAGLANPTDTQYF.

This chain links TRBV7-3 with TRBJ2-5, with D perhaps matching TRBD1 (6 bases). The CDR3 runs 15 residues. Trimming pared 4 bases from V and 4 bases from J, leaving 16 bases between. Germline CDR1 SGHTA, CDR2 FQGTGA. The CDR3 DNA reads as TGTGCCAGCAGCTCCTCCGGGACAAGAGGAGAGACCCAGTACTTC. Protein: CASSSSGTRGETQYF. Using reference TRBV7-3 and TRBJ2-5 for the parts outside the CDR3, the full variable domain is GAGVSQTPSNKVTEKGKYVELRCDPISGHTALYWYRQSLGQGPEFLIYFQGTGAADDSGLPNDRFFAVRPEGSVSTLKIQRTERGDSAVYLCASSSSGTRGETQYFGPGTRLLVL.

The V and J genes are TRBV19 and TRBJ1-2; TRBD1 matches at 7 bases. This CDR3 is 14 amino acids long. Germline V gene lookup returns CDR1 LNHDA and CDR2 SQIVND (reference sequence). V trimming: 3 bases; J trimming: 4 bases; junction bases outside the gene matches: 5. The DNA of the CDR3 is TGTGCCAGTAGTATGCGGGACAGACCCTATGGCTACACCTTC. It encodes CASSMRDRPYGYTF. Based on the CDR3 plus reference TRBV19 and TRBJ1-2, the full variable domain is DGGITQSPKYLFRKEGQNVTLSCEQNLNHDAMYWYRQDPGQGLRLIYYSQIVNDFQKGDIAEGYSVSREKKESFPLTVTSAQKNPTAFYLCASSMRDRPYGYTFGSGTRLTVV.

CDR3 coding DNA: TGTGCCAGCAGCTCAACAGGACAGAGGGACAATGAGCAGTTCTTC. Translating it yields CASSSTGQRDNEQFF. The chain couples TRBV11-2 to TRBJ2-1, with D possibly matching TRBD1 (6 bases). Trimming removed 4 bases at V and 5 bases at J, with 15 bases between. CDR1 and CDR2 (germline): SGHAT, FQNNGV. The CDR3 totals 15 residues. Drawing the rest from reference TRBV11-2 and TRBJ2-1, the complete variable domain is EAGVAQSPRYKIIEKRQSVAFWCNPISGHATLYWYQQILGQGPKLLIQFQNNGVVDDSQLPKDRFSAERLKGVDSTLKIQPAKLEDSAVYLCASSSTGQRDNEQFFGPGTRLTVL.

This clone came up once. The chain couples TRBV7-2 to TRBJ1-1, with D possibly being TRBD1 (6 bases). The CDR3 length is 14 residues. Between the trimmed V and J ends, which lost 6 bases and 0 bases, there was a span of 11 bases. Per germline, CDR1 SGHTA and CDR2 FQGNSA. In DNA, the CDR3 is TGTGCCAGCAGTTCGGGACAACTGAACACTGAAGCTTTCTTT. Amino acids: CASSSGQLNTEAFF.

J is TRBJ1-6 and V is TRBV11-1, with D possibly TRBD1 on 5 matching bases. The germline V and J ends were trimmed by 3 bases and 7 bases, with 13 bases remaining between them. The CDR3 consists of 15 residues. Per the germline V gene, CDR1 is SGHAT and CDR2 is FQDESV (reference sequence). The CDR3 here is CASSFFQGSNSPLHF. In nucleotides, the CDR3 is TGTGCCAGCAGCTTTTTTCAGGGTTCGAATTCACCCCTCCACTTT.

The genes are TRBV5-5 and TRBJ1-4, with 7 bases identical to TRBD1. In germline, CDR1 is SGHKS, CDR2 YYEKEE (reference sequence). The V and J ends lost 0 bases and 12 bases, in that order; junction bases with no gene match: 8. The CDR3 covers 14 residues. CDR3 loop: CASSLGTGIPELFF. The CDR3 DNA is TGTGCCAGCAGCTTGGGGACAGGTATCCCGGAACTGTTTTTT.

The sample holds one count of this clone. The rearrangement uses TRBV19 and TRBJ2-7, with D perhaps matching TRBD1 (6 bases). V lost 5 bases to trimming and J lost 3 bases, with 20 bases between them. CDR1 LNHDA and CDR2 SQIVND come from the germline V gene (reference sequence). The CDR3 has 16 amino acids. The CDR3 is CASSLTVGQGLYEQYF. The CDR3 region has the DNA TGTGCCAGTAGTCTCACAGTGGGGCAGGGGCTCTACGAGCAGTACTTC.

The rearrangement uses TRBV6-5 and TRBJ2-7, with TRBD2 as a possible D gene (5 bases). The V end was cut by 7 bases, the J end by 6 bases, with 22 bases between. Looked up from germline, CDR1 is MNHEY and CDR2 is SVGAGI. The CDR3 runs 15 residues. In DNA form, the CDR3 reads TGTGCCAGCACTAAACGGGGAACTCCTACCGCCGAGCAGTACTTC. It encodes CASTKRGTPTAEQYF.

The chain employs TRBV28 and TRBJ1-2, with D uncertain. Per the germline V gene, CDR1 is MDHEN and CDR2 is SYDVKM. Trimming took off 11 bases at V and 8 bases at J, with 21 bases between the two ends. This CDR3 region has 13 residues. The CDR3 loop reads CAGLDPFSQGYTF. The CDR3 DNA sequence: TGTGCCGGACTAGACCCGTTTTCACAGGGCTACACCTTC.

The rearrangement uses TRBV7-9 and TRBJ2-5; 13 bases fit TRBD2. V lost 3 bases, J lost 5 bases, and 12 bases stayed unmatched. The V gene's germline CDR1 is SEHNR and CDR2 FQNEAQ (reference sequence). The CDR3 has 18 amino acids. In DNA, the CDR3 is TGTGCCAGCAGCTTCACCCCGGCCTTACTAGCGGGAGGGGAGACCCAGTACTTC. Translated, it gives CASSFTPALLAGGETQYF.

CDR3 sequence reads: CASQGPLYSNQPQHF. The CDR3 region has the DNA TGTGCCAGCCAGGGGCCCCTTTATAGCAATCAGCCCCAGCATTTT. The chain carries TRBV28 and TRBJ1-5; the D gene is possibly TRBD1 (6 bases). The CDR3 is 15 residues long. CDR1 is MDHEN, CDR2 SYDVKM, per germline. V lost 8 bases and J lost 0, with 14 bases in between.

This chain links TRBV25-1 with TRBJ1-2, with 9 bases that match TRBD1. V trimming: 6 bases; J trimming: 8 bases; junction bases outside the gene matches: 16. The CDR3 is 16 amino acids. Per germline, CDR1 MGHDK and CDR2 SYGVNS. The CDR3 region has the DNA TGTGCCAGCAGCGGGACAGGGATGATCAAAACGAGCGGCTACACCTTC. Its translation: CASSGTGMIKTSGYTF.